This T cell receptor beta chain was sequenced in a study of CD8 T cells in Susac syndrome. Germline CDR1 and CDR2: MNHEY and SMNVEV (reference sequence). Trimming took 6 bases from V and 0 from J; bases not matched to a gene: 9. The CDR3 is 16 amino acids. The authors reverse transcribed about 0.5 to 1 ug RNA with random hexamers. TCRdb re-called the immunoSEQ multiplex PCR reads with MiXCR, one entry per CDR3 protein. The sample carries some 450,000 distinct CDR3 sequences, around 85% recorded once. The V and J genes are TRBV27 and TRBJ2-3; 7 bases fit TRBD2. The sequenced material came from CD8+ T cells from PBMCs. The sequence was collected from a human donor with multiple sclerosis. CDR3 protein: CASRVLAGVSTDTQYF. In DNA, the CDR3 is TGTGCCAGCAGGGTTTTGGCGGGAGTAAGCACAGATACGCAGTATTTT.